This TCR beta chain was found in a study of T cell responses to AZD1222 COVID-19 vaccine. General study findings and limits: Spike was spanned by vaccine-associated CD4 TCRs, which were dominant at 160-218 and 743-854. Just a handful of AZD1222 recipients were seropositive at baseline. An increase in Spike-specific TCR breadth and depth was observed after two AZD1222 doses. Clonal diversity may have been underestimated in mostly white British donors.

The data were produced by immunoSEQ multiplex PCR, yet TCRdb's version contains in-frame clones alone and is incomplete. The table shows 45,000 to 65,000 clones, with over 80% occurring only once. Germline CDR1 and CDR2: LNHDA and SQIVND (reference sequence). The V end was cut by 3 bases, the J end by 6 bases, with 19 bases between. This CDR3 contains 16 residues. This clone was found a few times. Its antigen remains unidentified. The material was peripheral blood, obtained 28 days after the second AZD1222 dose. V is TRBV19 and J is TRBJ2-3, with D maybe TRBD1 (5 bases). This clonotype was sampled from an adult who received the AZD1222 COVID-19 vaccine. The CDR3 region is CASSIGRQLVRDTQYF. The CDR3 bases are TGTGCCAGTAGTATCGGAAGACAGCTTGTTAGGGATACGCAGTATTTT.